Here is one TCR beta chain with its context. Its antigen remains undetermined. No quality values exist for individual bases; no much larger clone is one base distant. TCRbeta CDR3 regions were amplified from genomic DNA by means of the immunoSEQ Assay, a bias-controlled multiplex PCR. In the original analysis: The number of nucleated cells in each sample was estimated by amplification of reference gene primers within the assay. To quantify the absolute abundance of each unique TCRbeta CDR3 rearrangement, sequence reads were collapsed and filtered. For each sample, productive Simpson clonality was calculated by taking the square root of Simpson's diversity index across productive rearrangements. Here the immuneACCESS table is served through TCRdb, limited to in-frame sequences with V and J called. Missing clones are a known gap in these copies; in checked studies unresolved V genes cover under half, and the rest lacks a known reason. V, J and clone size are those of that table, while D and trimming were read from the DNA. This sample is represented by 350,000 to 400,000 clones; 86% of them were singletons. The ten most abundant clones make up just over 7% of the sample.

Trimming takes 6 bases from V and 4 bases from J, and the germline ends sit 10 bases apart. The CDR1 and CDR2 encoded by the germline V gene (reference sequence) are LNHDA and SQIVND. Spanning cysteine to phenylalanine, the CDR3 consists of 14 amino acids. CDR3 DNA only is kept here, 42 bases in frame from base 1. The sample comes from a study of blood T cell repertoires in COVID-19 (dated by TCRdb to the early 2020s). Background for the entire study: Samples covering the acute and convalescent phases of COVID-19 were provided by collaborators in the United States, Italy and Spain. Sample metadata almost always included a de-identified subject ID, COVID-19 status, age in years and sex. Subjects who had been exposed to COVID-19, were actively infected with it, or had recovered from it provided the deeply sampled blood TCRbeta repertoires that made up the dataset. The samples were drawn from two sources: the first 160 participants of the ongoing ImmuneRACE study, and 1,000 to 1,500 subjects contributed by 6 global collaborators. Where available, HLA class I and class II types were taken from metadata supplied by the sample provider and were not determined by assay-based typing. The prospective study material was composed of cDNA or gDNA derived from T cells, B-cell-depleted T cells, or PBMCs. The repertoires were released in a freely available public database intended as a resource for research on the immune response to SARS-CoV-2.

In Seattle, one collaborating source enrolled patients while the infection was active and tracked those patients longitudinally over the course of disease. The collaborating institutions used their own protocols to collect whole blood in K2EDTA tubes. For TCRbeta analysis, collaborators shipped samples as frozen whole blood, isolated PBMCs, or DNA extracted from either of those sample types. The paper as a whole reports these results and caveats: Clinical and demographic metadata were provided uncurated, with the amount varying by source and participant.

Sequencing was performed on peripheral blood. The chain was built from TRBV19 and TRBJ2-6; a confident D gene designation cannot be given. The TCR was taken from a woman between 55 and 75 years old with COVID-19, enrolled during active disease. The DNA sequence follows: TGTGCCAGTAGCACTACGAGCGGGGCCAACGTCCTGACTTTC. The translation is CASSTTSGANVLTF.